Described below is a single T cell receptor beta chain sequence and its context. Its target antigen remains unknown. There are no base qualities to consult, and no much larger clone falls within one base. The CDR3 regions of human TCRbeta chains were analyzed by immunosequencing. The paper's processing steps were these. TCRs in the repertoires were matched against a reference library of SARS-CoV-2-specific TCRs that had been generated with the MIRA antigen-specificity platform. Breadth meant the fraction of unique TCRs that were SARS-CoV-2-associated, whereas depth meant the fraction of total T cells that were SARS-CoV-2-associated. Using the MIRA data, each spike-specific TCR was assigned both to the spike region to which the TCR was reactive and to a CD4 or CD8 class. Log10-transformed breadth and depth values were compared by one-way ANOVA with Sidak's multiple comparisons tests. The table comes from immuneACCESS by way of TCRdb, which keeps in-frame sequences with V and J called. Part of the clones is missing from these tables; in studies checked, under half for an unresolved V gene and the rest for unknown reasons. The D gene and trimming were derived from the DNA, and the V and J assignments and clone size from that table. The sample table shows 95,000 to 150,000 clones, and 80% to 90% are seen once. The biggest ten clones account for around 3.1% of the sample.

Explained via the paper, the time point label denotes: baseline before first vaccination. Vaccinee samples came from UK trials COV001 and COV002, including a single-blind randomized controlled phase 2/3 trial of AZD1222 (ChAdOx1 nCoV-19) in healthy adults. For TCRbeta chain sequencing, PBMC samples from trial participants were taken at day 0 and at day 28 after the second dose. The germline V gene (reference sequence) provides CDR1 MNHEY and CDR2 SMNVEV. Its CDR3 holds 12 amino acids, cysteine through phenylalanine. Only the CDR3 part of the read is kept: 36 bases, read in frame from the first base. Trimming costs V 5 bases and J 4 bases, and their ends lie 8 bases apart. These data are taken from a study of T cell responses to AZD1222 COVID-19 vaccine (dated by TCRdb to the early 2020s). In the study overall: AZD1222 recipients with second doses at about 4 weeks or about 12 weeks were pooled, because spike-specific TCR depth and breadth did not differ between schedules. TCR sequencing was performed for 233 trial participants, of whom about 200 were given two doses of AZD1222 and some 25 were given two doses of MenACWY control vaccine. Trial participants were enrolled by age into 18-55, 56-69 and 70-plus year subgroups, with 148, 28 and 57 TCR-sequenced participants respectively.

Overall study results and their limits: Conclusions about previously exposed vaccinees are limited, since just five to seven AZD1222 recipients were seropositive for SARS-CoV-2 at baseline. After two AZD1222 doses, spike-specific TCR breadth and depth were significantly higher than at day 0 and than in MenACWY recipients. Participants were mostly white British, with more females than males. The authors suggested clonal diversity may have been underestimated. Reportedly, almost half of the unique spike-specific TCRs recognized epitopes lying outside the regions that are mutated in the B.1.351 and B.1.1.7 variants. CD4 TCRs associated with the vaccine covered the entire spike protein, and the dominant responses were in regions 160-218 and 743-854. In the small 56-69-year group, the increase in depth fell short of significance, most likely because of low power. Because no day 14 peak-response samples were available, repertoires were characterized only after the peak T cell response.

The V gene is TRBV27 and the J gene is TRBJ1-2; TRBD1 could be the D gene, as 5 bases match. The material was peripheral blood, obtained on day 0 of AZD1222 vaccination. This receptor was taken from an adult in good health. The CDR3 region has the sequence CASSGGPYGYTF. The nucleotides are TGTGCCAGCAGTGGGGGTCCCTATGGCTACACCTTC.